In this sample, the clone carrying this T cell receptor beta chain turned up once. Generated by immunoSEQ multiplex PCR, the TCRdb table keeps only in-frame clones and is missing some. The table records approximately 340,000 clones, about 88% of them present only once. This sample is drawn from a study of Ad26.COV2.S vaccination and SARS-CoV-2 variants. This CDR3 contains 13 residues. The germline V and J ends were trimmed by 10 bases and 5 bases, with 17 bases remaining between them. The treatment here: some 20 received Ad26.COV2.S at low or high dose, single or two shots; a few received placebo; per-sample allocation not given. Day 63 after the first vaccine or placebo injection was the time point for sampling. Cohort 1b enrolled adults aged 18-55 years in Boston.

The rearrangement uses TRBV12-3 or TRBV12-4 and TRBJ1-2; D gene ambiguous. The sample here was peripheral blood, taken in a trial of Ad26.COV2.S vaccine versus placebo. The receptor was derived from a person between 18 and 65 years old who received the Ad26.COV2.S COVID-19 vaccine or a placebo. The CDR3 bases are TGTGCCACAGCTGGACCCCATCGGTATGGCTACACCTTC. This sequence encodes CATAGPHRYGYTF.